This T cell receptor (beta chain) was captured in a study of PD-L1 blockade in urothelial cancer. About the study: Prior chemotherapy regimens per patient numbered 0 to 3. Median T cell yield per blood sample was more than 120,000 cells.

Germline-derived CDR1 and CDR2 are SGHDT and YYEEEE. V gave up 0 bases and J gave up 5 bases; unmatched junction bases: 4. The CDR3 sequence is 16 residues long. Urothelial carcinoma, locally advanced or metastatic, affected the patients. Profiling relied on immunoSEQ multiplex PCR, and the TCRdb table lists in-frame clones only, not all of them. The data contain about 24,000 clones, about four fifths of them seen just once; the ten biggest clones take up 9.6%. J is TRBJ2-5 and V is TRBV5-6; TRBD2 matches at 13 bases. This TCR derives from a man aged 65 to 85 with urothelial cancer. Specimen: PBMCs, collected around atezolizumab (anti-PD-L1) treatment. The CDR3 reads CASSLGLAGGFETQYF. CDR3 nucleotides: TGTGCCAGCAGCTTGGGACTAGCGGGAGGTTTTGAGACCCAGTACTTC.